Listed below are T cell receptor beta chains from one sample, sequenced in a study of T-cell reconstitution after alpha-beta-depleted transplantation in children. TCRdb reanalysed the PCR reads using MiXCR and keeps one entry per CDR3 protein. The data contain fewer than 750,000 distinct CDR3 sequences, about 23% of them singletons. This sample comprised PBMCs, mostly from graft donor cells, obtained 360 days after TCRalphabeta/CD19-depleted stem cell transplant. Receptors originate from a boy in the first two years of life who had a stem cell transplant for acute myeloid leukemia, so the T cells may come from the graft donor. Each CDR3 is given with its conserved first and last residue. A D gene is named only where the DNA matches it firmly. Size is omitted from some rows. Given values are once, few, many or a class for expanded clones.

V gene: TRBV12-3/TRBV12-4; D gene: .; clone size: many; J gene: TRBJ1-1; CDR3 DNA: TGTGCCAGCAGTTTGGACAGAATGAACACTGAAGCTTTCTTT; CDR3 protein: CASSLDRMNTEAFF
V gene: TRBV5-8; D gene: TRBD1; clone size: few; J gene: TRBJ2-5; CDR3 DNA: TGTGCCAGCAGCATGACAGGGGGCGAGGAGACCCAGTACTTC; CDR3 protein: CASSMTGGEETQYF
V gene: TRBV20-1; D gene: .; clone size: many; J gene: TRBJ1-4; CDR3 DNA: TGCAGTGCTGAGGATTTACTCGGTGAAAAACTGTTTTTT; CDR3 protein: CSAEDLLGEKLFF
V gene: TRBV6-5; D gene: .; clone size: few; J gene: TRBJ1-1; CDR3 DNA: TGTGCCAGCAGTTCACGAGGGAACACTGAAGCTTTCTTT; CDR3 protein: CASSSRGNTEAFF
V gene: TRBV20-1; D gene: .; clone size: .; J gene: TRBJ2-4; CDR3 DNA: TGCAGTGCTAACCCATACTTGGTTGGTTCGAGCGCCAAAAACATTCAGTACTTC; CDR3 protein: CSANPYLVGSSAKNIQYF
V gene: TRBV7-2; D gene: .; clone size: many; J gene: TRBJ2-3; CDR3 DNA: TGTGCCAGCAGCTTACTGGGACTCATCACAGATACGCAGTATTTT; CDR3 protein: CASSLLGLITDTQYF
V gene: TRBV20-1; D gene: .; clone size: once; J gene: TRBJ2-1; CDR3 DNA: TGCAGTGCTAGAGATCCCAGGGACATCCCCTCATACAATGAGCAGTTCTTC; CDR3 protein: CSARDPRDIPSYNEQFF
V gene: TRBV20-1; D gene: TRBD1; clone size: many; J gene: TRBJ1-3; CDR3 DNA: TGCAGTGCTAGAGAACAGGGGAACACCATATATTTT; CDR3 protein: CSAREQGNTIYF
V gene: TRBV11-2; D gene: .; clone size: many; J gene: TRBJ2-7; CDR3 DNA: TGTGCCAGCAGCCAAGACACCGCTTACTACGAGCAGTACTTC; CDR3 protein: CASSQDTAYYEQYF
V gene: TRBV6-1; D gene: .; clone size: few; J gene: TRBJ1-1; CDR3 DNA: TGTGCCAGCGGCCGGCCAGGGAGGGGAGGCACTGAAGCTTTCTTT; CDR3 protein: CASGRPGRGGTEAFF
V gene: TRBV20-1; D gene: .; clone size: .; J gene: TRBJ2-3; CDR3 DNA: TGCAGTCAGGAGGGGCCGGGGGGCCGCACAGATACGCAGTATTTT; CDR3 protein: CSQEGPGGRTDTQYF
V gene: TRBV4-1; D gene: .; clone size: few; J gene: TRBJ1-4; CDR3 DNA: TGCGCCAGCAGGGAGATTGCGGGGAATGAAAAACTGTTTTTT; CDR3 protein: CASREIAGNEKLFF
V gene: TRBV20-1; D gene: TRBD2; clone size: many; J gene: TRBJ2-3; CDR3 DNA: TGCAGTGCTAGAGATCGGTGGACTAGCGGGGGGGCAGATACGCAGTATTTT; CDR3 protein: CSARDRWTSGGADTQYF
V gene: TRBV20-1; D gene: .; clone size: many; J gene: TRBJ2-3; CDR3 DNA: TGCAGTGCGTCGGGGGCGGGAAATACGCAGTATTTT; CDR3 protein: CSASGAGNTQYF
V gene: TRBV7-9; D gene: .; clone size: many; J gene: TRBJ1-1; CDR3 DNA: TGTGCCAGCAGCTTAGTAGGGAAGACACACTTGGGGACTGAAGCTTTCTTT; CDR3 protein: CASSLVGKTHLGTEAFF
V gene: TRBV29-1; D gene: .; clone size: .; J gene: TRBJ1-1; CDR3 DNA: TGCAGCGTTGCAGAGTCGGGGGGGAACACTGAAGCTTTCTTT; CDR3 protein: CSVAESGGNTEAFF
V gene: TRBV6-2/TRBV6-3; D gene: .; clone size: .; J gene: TRBJ2-1; CDR3 DNA: TGTGCCAGCAGCCGCGGACCGTGGCATGAGCAGTTCTTC; CDR3 protein: CASSRGPWHEQFF
V gene: TRBV5-1; D gene: .; clone size: few; J gene: TRBJ2-1; CDR3 DNA: TGCGCCAGCCGAGGTGGGCAGACTTACAATGAGCAGTTCTTC; CDR3 protein: CASRGGQTYNEQFF
V gene: TRBV12-3/TRBV12-4; D gene: .; clone size: few; J gene: TRBJ1-1; CDR3 DNA: TGTGCCAGCAGTACCAACAGGTTTGAAGCTTTCTTT; CDR3 protein: CASSTNRFEAFF
V gene: TRBV12-3/TRBV12-4; D gene: TRBD2; clone size: many; J gene: TRBJ2-3; CDR3 DNA: TGTGCCAGCAGCTTGGGGGGGAGCGCGGTCAAGGATACGCAGTATTTT; CDR3 protein: CASSLGGSAVKDTQYF
V gene: TRBV20-1; D gene: TRBD2; clone size: few; J gene: TRBJ2-1; CDR3 DNA: TGCAGTGCTCCCCAACTAGCGGGGGGCCACAATGAGCAGTTCTTC; CDR3 protein: CSAPQLAGGHNEQFF
V gene: TRBV20-1; D gene: TRBD1; clone size: .; J gene: TRBJ1-5; CDR3 DNA: TGCAGTGCGGGGACAGGGATGGATCAGCCCCAGCATTTT; CDR3 protein: CSAGTGMDQPQHF
V gene: TRBV10-3; D gene: .; clone size: .; J gene: TRBJ2-1; CDR3 DNA: TGTGCCATCAGTGAGGCCGACAAGAAACGGTACAATGAGCAGTTCTTC; CDR3 protein: CAISEADKKRYNEQFF
V gene: TRBV5-1; D gene: TRBD2; clone size: many; J gene: TRBJ2-2; CDR3 DNA: TGCGCCAGCAGCTCATCCGGGACTAGCCCAACCGGGGAGCTGTTTTTT; CDR3 protein: CASSSSGTSPTGELFF
V gene: TRBV6-5; D gene: TRBD2; clone size: .; J gene: TRBJ2-3; CDR3 DNA: TGTGCCAGCAGTTACGAAGCGGGGGCTACAGATACGCAGTATTTT; CDR3 protein: CASSYEAGATDTQYF
V gene: TRBV2; D gene: .; clone size: .; J gene: TRBJ2-3; CDR3 DNA: TGTGCCAGCGGGCGACTCAACGGGGATACGCAGTATTTT; CDR3 protein: CASGRLNGDTQYF
V gene: TRBV7-2; D gene: TRBD1; clone size: .; J gene: TRBJ2-7; CDR3 DNA: TGTGCCAGCAGCCCCCCCGGGACAGGGTGGGAGCAGTACTTC; CDR3 protein: CASSPPGTGWEQYF
V gene: TRBV20-1; D gene: .; clone size: .; J gene: TRBJ1-5; CDR3 DNA: TGCAGCTGTCAGAAGGGAGTAAGTCAGCCCCAGCATTTT; CDR3 protein: CSCQKGVSQPQHF
V gene: TRBV12-3/TRBV12-4; D gene: .; clone size: many; J gene: TRBJ2-1; CDR3 DNA: TGTGCCAGCAGTTTCTGGACAGATGCCTACAATGAGCAGTTCTTC; CDR3 protein: CASSFWTDAYNEQFF
V gene: TRBV20-1; D gene: TRBD2; clone size: many; J gene: TRBJ2-1; CDR3 DNA: TGCAGTTCCTTAGCGGGGGGAAATCTCAATGAGCAGTTCTTC; CDR3 protein: CSSLAGGNLNEQFF
V gene: TRBV7-2; D gene: .; clone size: .; J gene: TRBJ2-3; CDR3 DNA: TGTGCCAGCACCTTTAGCCGAGGGACAGATACGCAGTATTTT; CDR3 protein: CASTFSRGTDTQYF
V gene: TRBV11-2; D gene: .; clone size: many; J gene: TRBJ1-4; CDR3 DNA: TGTGCCAGCACGGCGACACCTCCTGCAACTAATGAAAAACTGTTTTTT; CDR3 protein: CASTATPPATNEKLFF
V gene: TRBV7-2; D gene: .; clone size: .; J gene: TRBJ1-4; CDR3 DNA: TGTGCCAGCAGCCCACGGGTGGGGGGGAATGAAAAACTGTTTTTT; CDR3 protein: CASSPRVGGNEKLFF
V gene: TRBV5-1; D gene: TRBD2; clone size: many; J gene: TRBJ2-3; CDR3 DNA: TGCGCCAGCAGCCGCCCCGGGACTAGCGGGCCCAACCGCACAGATACGCAGTATTTT; CDR3 protein: CASSRPGTSGPNRTDTQYF
V gene: TRBV2; D gene: .; clone size: .; J gene: TRBJ2-1; CDR3 DNA: TGTGCCAGCAGCATTGACTCCGGGTCCAGCTCCTACAATGAGCAGTTCTTC; CDR3 protein: CASSIDSGSSSYNEQFF
V gene: TRBV6-5; D gene: .; clone size: .; J gene: TRBJ2-2; CDR3 DNA: TGTGCCAGCAGTTACAGGGTCGGGTCCACCGGGGAGCTGTTTTTT; CDR3 protein: CASSYRVGSTGELFF
V gene: TRBV6-5; D gene: .; clone size: .; J gene: TRBJ2-2; CDR3 DNA: TGTGCCAGCAGTTACTCGACTGAGGGATTTGACACCGGGGAGCTGTTTTTT; CDR3 protein: CASSYSTEGFDTGELFF
V gene: TRBV6-5; D gene: .; clone size: many; J gene: TRBJ2-5; CDR3 DNA: TGTGCCAGCGGGCTAAGGGGGGAGACCCAGTACTTC; CDR3 protein: CASGLRGETQYF
V gene: TRBV30; D gene: .; clone size: .; J gene: TRBJ1-2; CDR3 DNA: TGTGCCTGGAGTGTATCTCAGGCCGCTCCGAATGGCTACACCTTC; CDR3 protein: CAWSVSQAAPNGYTF
V gene: TRBV12-3/TRBV12-4; D gene: TRBD1; clone size: few; J gene: TRBJ2-1; CDR3 DNA: TGTGCCGGCAGTGGACAGGACAATGAGCAGTTCTTC; CDR3 protein: CAGSGQDNEQFF
V gene: TRBV6-5; D gene: .; clone size: .; J gene: TRBJ2-7; CDR3 DNA: TGTGCCAGCAGTTGGTCGACAGGGACTATCTACGAGCAGTACTTC; CDR3 protein: CASSWSTGTIYEQYF
V gene: TRBV6-1; D gene: TRBD1; clone size: many; J gene: TRBJ2-3; CDR3 DNA: TGTGCCAGCAGTGCCCGACAGGGGGCCACAGATACGCAGTATTTT; CDR3 protein: CASSARQGATDTQYF
V gene: TRBV29-1; D gene: .; clone size: .; J gene: TRBJ2-3; CDR3 DNA: TGCAGCGTTGCCCGGGGTCCCGCAGATACGCAGTATTTT; CDR3 protein: CSVARGPADTQYF
V gene: TRBV29-1; D gene: .; clone size: .; J gene: TRBJ2-5; CDR3 DNA: TGCAGCGTTGTATACGGGGGCGAAGGATGGGGGGAGACCCAGTACTTC; CDR3 protein: CSVVYGGEGWGETQYF
V gene: TRBV12-3/TRBV12-4; D gene: TRBD2; clone size: .; J gene: TRBJ2-3; CDR3 DNA: TGTGCCAGCAGAAGGACTAGCGTAGCAGATACGCAGTATTTT; CDR3 protein: CASRRTSVADTQYF
V gene: TRBV5-1; D gene: .; clone size: .; J gene: TRBJ2-1; CDR3 DNA: TGCGCCAGCCAAGCGGCTTACAATGAGCAGTTCTTC; CDR3 protein: CASQAAYNEQFF
V gene: TRBV12-3/TRBV12-4; D gene: .; clone size: few; J gene: TRBJ2-5; CDR3 DNA: TGTGCCAGCAGTTTATCTGGCCGGAGGGAGACCCAGTACTTC; CDR3 protein: CASSLSGRRETQYF
V gene: TRBV20-1; D gene: .; clone size: few; J gene: TRBJ2-5; CDR3 DNA: TGCAGTGCTAGTCCCTATAGAAGGCGGGAGACCCAGTACTTC; CDR3 protein: CSASPYRRRETQYF
V gene: TRBV27; D gene: .; clone size: .; J gene: TRBJ2-2; CDR3 DNA: TGTGCCAGCAGTTCGGACGGAGGGGCCGGGGAGCTGTTTTTT; CDR3 protein: CASSSDGGAGELFF
V gene: TRBV10-3; D gene: TRBD1; clone size: .; J gene: TRBJ1-1; CDR3 DNA: TGTGCCATCCGAGCCTGGGACAGACCCCTGGCCGAAGCTTTCTTT; CDR3 protein: CAIRAWDRPLAEAFF
V gene: TRBV24-1; D gene: TRBD1; clone size: .; J gene: TRBJ2-5; CDR3 DNA: TGTGCCACCAGTGATTTGCAACAGGGGGGAGAGACCCAGTACTTC; CDR3 protein: CATSDLQQGGETQYF
V gene: TRBV20-1; D gene: .; clone size: few; J gene: TRBJ2-5; CDR3 DNA: TGCAGTGCTTCTTCGACTTCGTACCAAGAGACCCAGTACTTC; CDR3 protein: CSASSTSYQETQYF
V gene: TRBV29-1; D gene: .; clone size: many; J gene: TRBJ2-1; CDR3 DNA: TGCAGCGTTGAAGGGGGTGATGAGCAGTTCTTC; CDR3 protein: CSVEGGDEQFF
V gene: TRBV20-1; D gene: .; clone size: .; J gene: TRBJ2-5; CDR3 DNA: TGCAGTGCGAGAACACCTGGGACACCCGGTTGGGAGACCCAGTACTTC; CDR3 protein: CSARTPGTPGWETQYF